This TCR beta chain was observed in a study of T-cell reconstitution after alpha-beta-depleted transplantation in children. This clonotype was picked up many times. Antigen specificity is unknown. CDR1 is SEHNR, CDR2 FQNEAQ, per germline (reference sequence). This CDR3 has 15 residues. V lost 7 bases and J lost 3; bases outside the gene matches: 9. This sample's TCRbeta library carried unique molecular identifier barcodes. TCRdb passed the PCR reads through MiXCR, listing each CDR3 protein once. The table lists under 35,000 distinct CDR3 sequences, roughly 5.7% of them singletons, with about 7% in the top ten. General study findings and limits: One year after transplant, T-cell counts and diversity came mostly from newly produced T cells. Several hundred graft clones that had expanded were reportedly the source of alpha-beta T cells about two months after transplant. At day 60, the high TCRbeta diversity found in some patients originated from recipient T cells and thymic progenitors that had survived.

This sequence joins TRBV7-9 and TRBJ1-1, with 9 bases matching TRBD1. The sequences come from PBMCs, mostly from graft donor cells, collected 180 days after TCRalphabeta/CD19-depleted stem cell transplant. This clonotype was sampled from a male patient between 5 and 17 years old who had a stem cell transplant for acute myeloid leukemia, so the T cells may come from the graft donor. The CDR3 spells CASTLTGGFDTEAFF. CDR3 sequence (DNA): TGTGCCAGCACCCTGACAGGGGGGTTTGACACTGAAGCTTTCTTT.